The subject of this entry is one TCR beta chain. One entry per CDR3 protein, called by TCRdb with MiXCR from the 5' RACE reads. The data show 95,000 to 110,000 distinct CDR3 sequences, with 11% seen just once and under 9% held by the top ten. With 5 bases clipped from V and 5 bases from J, the junction kept 7 bases outside the gene matches. Per the germline V gene, CDR1 is PRHDT and CDR2 is FYEKMQ (reference sequence). The CDR3 consists of 15 residues. This sample was included in a study of early T cells in non-severe SARS-CoV-2 infection. Study-level information: Sequencing used unsorted whole-blood bulk RNA, so chains lack pairing.

V gene TRBV13 combines with J gene TRBJ1-4; TRBD1 matches at 8 bases. This sequence originates from an adult who was a healthcare worker with PCR-confirmed SARS-CoV-2 infection or an uninfected control (not recorded which). Sequenced sample: whole blood. CDR3 region: CASSRRTGKNEKLFF. As DNA, the CDR3 is TGTGCCAGCAGCCGAAGGACAGGGAAAAATGAAAAACTGTTTTTT.